This entry concerns a single TCR beta chain. The V end lost 3 bases, the J end lost 4 bases, and 10 bases lay between the germline ends. The CDR3 has 14 residues. In germline, CDR1 is SGHRS, CDR2 YFSETQ. This sample was taken from a study of blood T cell repertoires in COVID-19. Study summary: The samples span acute and convalescent COVID-19 from the United States, Italy and Spain. PBMCs, B-cell-depleted T cells, or T cells were the source of the cDNA or gDNA that made up the material.

Original handling: Researchers report that nucleated cell counts were estimated from reference gene primer amplification. Generated by immunoSEQ multiplex PCR, the TCRdb table keeps only in-frame clones and is missing some. Clone size and the V and J calls come from that table; the DNA yielded D and trimming. Counted here are about 280,000 clones, more than 85% occurring once; the ten biggest clones make up 2.5% to 3%. The cohort comprised adults aged about 18 to 100 years residing in some 24 US areas. This sequence originates from a middle-aged man who had been exposed to COVID-19. The sample comprised PBMCs or T cells enriched from blood (not recorded which). J is TRBJ2-2 and V is TRBV5-1; D gene ambiguous. CDR3 amino acids: CASSSIRGTGELFF. The CDR3 nucleotides read TGCGCCAGCAGCTCCATCCGAGGCACCGGGGAGCTGTTTTTT.